The rows below give T cell receptor beta chains drawn from one sample of a study of T cell responses to AZD1222 COVID-19 vaccine. Measured with immunoSEQ multiplex PCR; TCRdb has only the in-frame clones, and not every one. Among roughly 120,000 clones, more than 80% were seen once, and the ten largest hold about 4.3%. The sample here was peripheral blood, taken 28 days after the second AZD1222 dose. The receptors here all came from an adult who received the AZD1222 COVID-19 vaccine. Both conserved end residues are part of each CDR3. A D gene is named only where the DNA matches it firmly. Clone sizes are given selectively: once, few, many, or a class where the clone is expanded.

TRBJ2-1 NA NA TRBV5-1 CASSLNFRGARKFF TGCGCCAGCAGCTTGAACTTCAGGGGGGCCCGGAAGTTCTTC
TRBJ2-1 NA once TRBV7-9 CASMGSWEGTNEQFF TGTGCCAGCATGGGGAGTTGGGAAGGGACTAATGAGCAGTTCTTC
TRBJ1-3 NA NA TRBV5-5 CASSLAFSPGVVAGNTIYF TGTGCCAGCAGCTTGGCCTTTTCCCCAGGGGTTGTGGCTGGAAACACCATATATTTT
TRBJ2-5 NA few TRBV6-6 CASTEAPEGTQYF TGTGCCAGCACCGAAGCGCCTGAAGGGACCCAGTACTTC
TRBJ1-2 TRBD1 NA TRBV30 CAWRYRGGYTF TGTGCCTGGAGGTACAGGGGTGGCTACACCTTC
TRBJ2-7 NA NA TRBV7-2 CASSLGQGGSYEQYF TGTGCCAGCAGCTTAGGACAGGGAGGTTCCTACGAGCAGTACTTC
TRBJ2-7 NA NA TRBV14 CASSPTVGPQYYEQYF TGTGCCAGCAGCCCGACCGTAGGCCCCCAATACTACGAGCAGTACTTC
TRBJ1-6 NA NA TRBV7-9 CASSPDGNSPLHF TGTGCCAGCAGCCCGGACGGAAATTCACCCCTCCACTTT
TRBJ2-1 NA NA TRBV7-2 CASSLRRPEDEQFF TGTGCCAGCAGCTTAAGACGACCCGAAGATGAGCAGTTCTTC
TRBJ2-2 NA NA TRBV5-4 CASSLAGYTGELFF TGTGCCAGCAGCTTGGCGGGGTACACCGGGGAGCTGTTTTTT
TRBJ1-5 TRBD1 NA TRBV29-1 CSVAVGQENQPQHF TGCAGCGTTGCCGTAGGACAGGAGAATCAGCCCCAGCATTTT
TRBJ1-1 NA NA TRBV15 CATSRDSGTVTEAFF TGTGCCACCAGCAGAGATAGCGGGACGGTCACTGAAGCTTTCTTT
TRBJ2-2 NA NA TRBV18 CASSPPTGRETGELFF TGTGCCAGCTCACCTCCGACAGGGCGGGAAACCGGGGAGCTGTTTTTT
TRBJ1-5 TRBD1 NA TRBV30 CASPERDRSNQPQHF TGTGCCTCACCAGAGCGGGACAGGAGCAATCAGCCCCAGCATTTT
TRBJ1-2 TRBD1 NA TRBV18 CASSPAGQGHYGYTF TGTGCCAGCTCACCAGCCGGACAGGGACACTATGGCTACACCTTC
TRBJ1-1 NA NA TRBV7-9 CASSWGGAEAFF TGTGCCAGCAGCTGGGGTGGGGCTGAAGCTTTCTTT
TRBJ2-7 NA NA TRBV5-1 CASSLDTGYYEQYF TGCGCCAGCAGCTTAGATACAGGGTACTACGAGCAGTACTTC
TRBJ1-3 NA NA TRBV12-3/TRBV12-4 CASSLRQNTIYF TGTGCCAGCAGTTTACGCCAGAACACCATATATTTT
TRBJ2-1 NA NA TRBV4-2 CASSQDGTSSYNEQFF TGTGCCAGCAGCCAAGATGGAACTAGTTCCTACAATGAGCAGTTCTTC
TRBJ1-2 NA NA TRBV5-4 CASSPRRDLNYGYTF TGTGCCAGCAGCCCTAGGAGGGACCTTAACTATGGCTACACCTTC
TRBJ1-2 TRBD1 NA TRBV5-1 CASTGGYGYTF TGCGCCAGCACAGGGGGTTATGGCTACACCTTC
TRBJ2-1 NA NA TRBV4-1 CASSQGYVGSYNEQFF TGCGCCAGCAGCCAAGGATATGTAGGCTCCTACAATGAGCAGTTCTTC
TRBJ1-3 NA NA TRBV7-8 CASSLWGKYGNTIYF TGTGCCAGCAGCTTATGGGGAAAATACGGAAACACCATATATTTT
TRBJ2-7 NA NA TRBV5-6 CASSLQGSGYEQYF TGTGCCAGCAGCTTACAGGGTAGCGGCTACGAGCAGTACTTC
TRBJ2-7 NA NA TRBV6-6 CASSYDKSYEQYF TGTGCCAGCAGTTACGATAAATCCTACGAGCAGTACTTC
TRBJ2-3 NA NA TRBV3-1/TRBV3-2 CASSQQRTDTQYF TGTGCCAGCAGCCAGCAGCGCACAGATACGCAGTATTTT
TRBJ1-5 TRBD1 NA TRBV18 CASSPGDSPNQPQHF TGTGCCAGCTCACCAGGGGACAGCCCCAATCAGCCCCAGCATTTT
TRBJ2-3 TRBD2 NA TRBV9 CASSVAGTSESTDTQYF TGTGCCAGCAGCGTAGCGGGGACTAGCGAAAGCACAGATACGCAGTATTTT
TRBJ2-5 TRBD2 NA TRBV13 CASSYTGTSGGETQYF TGTGCCAGCAGCTATACTGGGACTAGCGGGGGAGAGACCCAGTACTTC
TRBJ2-7 NA NA TRBV11-2 CASGRDRLYEQYF TGTGCCAGCGGGCGGGACAGACTATACGAGCAGTACTTC
TRBJ1-5 NA NA TRBV18 CASSPLRGGDQPQHF TGTGCCAGCTCACCACTAAGGGGTGGGGATCAGCCCCAGCATTTT
TRBJ2-7 NA NA TRBV11-2 CASSLEGGEVASSYEQYF TGTGCCAGCAGCTTAGAAGGGGGAGAAGTGGCCAGCTCCTACGAGCAGTACTTC
TRBJ1-4 NA NA TRBV14 CASSQDGVRWEKLFF TGTGCCAGCAGCCAAGATGGGGTTAGATGGGAAAAACTGTTTTTT
TRBJ2-7 NA NA TRBV27 CASSLTSAQPIYEQYF TGTGCCAGCAGTTTAACCTCGGCACAGCCTATCTACGAGCAGTACTTC
TRBJ1-6 NA NA TRBV6-5 CASSYYAGEDSPLHF TGTGCCAGCAGTTACTACGCAGGGGAGGATTCACCCCTCCACTTT
TRBJ1-6 NA NA TRBV6-5 CASSSGRNSPLHF TGTGCCAGCAGCTCGGGGAGAAATTCACCCCTCCACTTT
TRBJ1-1 NA once TRBV20-1 CSAFRRAEAFF TGCAGTGCTTTTCGGAGGGCTGAAGCTTTCTTT
TRBJ2-7 TRBD2 NA TRBV6-5 CASSYSLASSYEQYF TGTGCCAGCAGTTACTCACTAGCGAGCTCCTACGAGCAGTACTTC
TRBJ1-5 NA NA TRBV28 CASSSDGAGQPQHF TGTGCCAGCAGCTCGGACGGGGCAGGACAGCCCCAGCATTTT
TRBJ2-7 NA NA TRBV6-5 CASRETPDYEQYF TGTGCCAGCAGGGAGACGCCTGACTACGAGCAGTACTTC
TRBJ2-7 NA NA TRBV6-5 CASRRLSYEQYF TGTGCCAGCAGGAGGTTATCCTACGAGCAGTACTTC
TRBJ2-3 NA NA TRBV6-4 CASSLDWTDSDTQYF TGTGCCAGCAGCCTAGACTGGACAGACTCAGATACGCAGTATTTT
TRBJ1-6 NA few TRBV2 CASSQGIWGSPLHF TGTGCCAGCAGTCAGGGTATCTGGGGTTCACCCCTCCACTTT
TRBJ1-1 NA NA TRBV7-9 CASSLGPLAEAFF TGTGCCAGCAGCTTAGGTCCCCTCGCTGAAGCTTTCTTT
TRBJ1-5 NA NA TRBV4-2 CASSQGQGSQPQHF TGTGCCAGCAGCCAGGGGCAGGGGAGCCAGCCCCAGCATTTT
TRBJ2-2 NA NA TRBV3-1/TRBV3-2 CASSSRDTGELFF TGTGCCAGCAGCTCCCGGGACACCGGGGAGCTGTTTTTT
TRBJ1-2 NA NA TRBV7-2 CASSLAPGEYGYTF TGTGCCAGCAGCTTAGCCCCCGGGGAGTATGGCTACACCTTC
TRBJ2-4 NA NA TRBV10-3 CATTLGGAKNIQYF TGTGCCACCACCCTGGGTGGGGCCAAAAACATTCAGTACTTC
TRBJ2-7 NA NA TRBV24-1 CATSLGGYEQYF TGTGCCACCAGTCTTGGAGGCTACGAGCAGTACTTC
TRBJ2-5 TRBD2 NA TRBV11-3 CASSLDGGAGPETQYF TGTGCCAGCAGCTTAGACGGGGGGGCCGGTCCAGAGACCCAGTACTTC
TRBJ1-2 NA NA TRBV28 CASSTPSGTGNYGYTF TGTGCCAGCAGTACGCCGTCAGGGACGGGGAACTATGGCTACACCTTC
TRBJ2-7 TRBD1 NA TRBV7-2 CASSSAGTGYEQYF TGTGCCAGCAGTTCCGCCGGGACAGGGTACGAGCAGTACTTC
TRBJ1-1 TRBD1 NA TRBV6-5 CASSLPSDRGIAFF TGTGCCAGCAGTCTCCCCTCGGACAGGGGGATTGCTTTCTTT
TRBJ1-2 TRBD1 NA TRBV5-4 CASSSDRAYLLYGYTF TGTGCCAGCAGCTCGGACAGGGCTTACCTCCTCTATGGCTACACCTTC
TRBJ1-3 NA NA TRBV30 CAWSTGSGNTIYF TGTGCCTGGAGTACAGGTTCAGGAAACACCATATATTTT